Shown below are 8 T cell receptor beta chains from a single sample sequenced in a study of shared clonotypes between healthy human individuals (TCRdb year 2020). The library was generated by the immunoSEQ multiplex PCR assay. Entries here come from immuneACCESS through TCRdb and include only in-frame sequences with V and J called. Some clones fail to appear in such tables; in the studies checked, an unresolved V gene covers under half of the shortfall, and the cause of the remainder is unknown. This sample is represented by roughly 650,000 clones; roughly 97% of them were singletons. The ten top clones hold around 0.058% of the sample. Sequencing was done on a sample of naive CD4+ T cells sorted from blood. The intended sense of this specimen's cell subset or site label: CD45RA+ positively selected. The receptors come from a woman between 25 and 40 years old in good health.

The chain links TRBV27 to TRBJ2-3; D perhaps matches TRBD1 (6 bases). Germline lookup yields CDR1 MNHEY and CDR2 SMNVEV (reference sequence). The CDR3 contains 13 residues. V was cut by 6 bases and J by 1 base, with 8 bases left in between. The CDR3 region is CASRNRGTDTQYF. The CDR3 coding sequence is TGTGCCAGCAGAAACAGGGGCACAGATACGCAGTATTTT.

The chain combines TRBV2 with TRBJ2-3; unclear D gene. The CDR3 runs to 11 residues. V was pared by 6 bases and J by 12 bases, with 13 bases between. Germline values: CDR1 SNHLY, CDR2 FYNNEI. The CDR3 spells CASRGLECQYF. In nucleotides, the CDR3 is TGTGCCAGCAGAGGATTGGAATGTCAGTATTTT.

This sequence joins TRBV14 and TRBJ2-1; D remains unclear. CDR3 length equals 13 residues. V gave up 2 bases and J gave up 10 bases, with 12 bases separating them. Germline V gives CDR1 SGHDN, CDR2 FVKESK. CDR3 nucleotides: TGTGCCAGCAGCCAAAGGAATGTTGGGGAGCAGTTCTTC. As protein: CASSQRNVGEQFF. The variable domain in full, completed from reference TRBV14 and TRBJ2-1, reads EAGVTQFPSHSVIEKGQTVTLRCDPISGHDNLYWYRRVMGKEIKFLLHFVKESKQDESGMPNNRFLAERTGGTYSTLKVQPAELEDSGVYFCASSQRNVGEQFFGPGTRLTVL.

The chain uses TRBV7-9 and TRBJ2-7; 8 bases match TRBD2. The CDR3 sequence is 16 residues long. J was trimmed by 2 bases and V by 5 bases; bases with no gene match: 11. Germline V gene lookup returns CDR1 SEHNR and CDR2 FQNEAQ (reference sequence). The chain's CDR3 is CASSLQIAGSPYEQYF. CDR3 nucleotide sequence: TGTGCCAGCAGCCTACAAATAGCGGGATCCCCCTACGAGCAGTACTTC.

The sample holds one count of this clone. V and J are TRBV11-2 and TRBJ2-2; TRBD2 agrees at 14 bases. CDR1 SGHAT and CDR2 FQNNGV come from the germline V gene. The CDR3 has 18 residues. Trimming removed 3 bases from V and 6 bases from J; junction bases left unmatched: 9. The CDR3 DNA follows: TGTGCCAGCAGCTTTCCTCGGCGACTAGCGGGAGGGGCCGGGGAGCTGTTTTTT. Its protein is CASSFPRRLAGGAGELFF.

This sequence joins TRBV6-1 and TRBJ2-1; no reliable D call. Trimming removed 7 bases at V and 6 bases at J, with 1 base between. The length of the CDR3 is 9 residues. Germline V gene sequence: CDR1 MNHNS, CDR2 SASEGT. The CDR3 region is CASTNEQFF. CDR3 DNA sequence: TGTGCCAGCACCAATGAGCAGTTCTTC.

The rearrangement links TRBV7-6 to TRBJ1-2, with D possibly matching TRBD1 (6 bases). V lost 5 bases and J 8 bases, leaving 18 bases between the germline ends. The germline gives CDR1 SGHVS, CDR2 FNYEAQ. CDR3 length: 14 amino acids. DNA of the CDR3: TGTGCCAGCAGCCAAACTCGGGGGGCAGGCGGCTACACCTTC. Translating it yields CASSQTRGAGGYTF.

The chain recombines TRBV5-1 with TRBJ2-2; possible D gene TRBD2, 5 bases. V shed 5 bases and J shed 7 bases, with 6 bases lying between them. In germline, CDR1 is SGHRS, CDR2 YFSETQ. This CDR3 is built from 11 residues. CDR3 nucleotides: TGCGCCAGCAGAACTAGCGGGGAGCTGTTTTTT. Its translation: CASRTSGELFF.